This TCR beta chain was profiled in a study of shared clonotypes between healthy human individuals. Study-level information: Two female and three male donors aged 18 to 49 were enrolled. Whole-study results and caveats: Non-shared clonotypes had lower generation probabilities than those shared by all four donors. An effect of sequencing depth on clonotype sharing among donors was expected.

CD45RA-negative memory and CD45RA+ naive subsets were split from the CD4+ cells. Of note for this clone: Its antigen is not known.

There are 14 residues in the CDR3. V lost 8 bases and J 2 bases, leaving 14 bases between the germline ends. Germline CDR1 reads SNHLY; CDR2 reads FYNNEI. Some clones are missing from TCRdb's copy, which holds only in-frame ones; the method was immunoSEQ multiplex PCR. This table holds under 2,500,000 clones, around 95% found once. This sequence joins TRBV2 and TRBJ2-3; D may be TRBD1 (5 bases). This TCR derives from a man between 18 and 29 years old in good health. Sequencing input: naive CD4+ T cells sorted from blood. The subset is: CD45RA+ positively selected. In nucleotides, the CDR3 is TGTGCCAGCTCGAGACGACAGTTCACAGATACGCAGTATTTT. Its protein is CASSRRQFTDTQYF.